The sequence of this TCR beta chain was determined in a study of T cell responses to AZD1222 COVID-19 vaccine. Germline V gene sequence: CDR1 SGHVS, CDR2 FQNEAQ. V was trimmed by 5 bases and J by 3 bases, leaving 4 bases between them. This CDR3 is built from 11 residues. Measured with immunoSEQ multiplex PCR; TCRdb has only the in-frame clones, and not every one. The profile shows some 130,000 clones, roughly 89% of them singletons. Study-wide results and limits: Clonal diversity may have been underestimated, and the donors were mostly white British, with more females than males. AZD1222 recipients seropositive at baseline numbered only 5 to 7. It was only after the peak T cell response that any repertoires were sampled. Unmutated variant regions are reportedly the target of nearly half of TCRs that are spike-specific.

As regards this clone: Its antigen remains unknown.

This clonotype originated in an adult in good health. Source: peripheral blood, taken on day 0 of AZD1222 vaccination. This rearrangement joins TRBV7-8 to TRBJ1-1; D remains ambiguous. This CDR3 is CASSLYTEAFF. The CDR3 region has the DNA TGTGCCAGCAGCCTCTACACTGAAGCTTTCTTT.